A single sample gave rise to the 3 T cell receptor beta chains below, sequenced in a study of blood T cell repertoires in COVID-19. Produced via immunoSEQ multiplex PCR; TCRdb's table is partial and in-frame only. This table has a few hundred thousand clones, 91% appearing once. Sequencing was done on a sample of PBMCs or T cells enriched from blood (not recorded which). These receptor sequences come from a woman between 40 and 50 years old who had been exposed to COVID-19.

The chain combines TRBV9 with TRBJ2-3; 8 positions match TRBD2. The CDR3 is made up of 15 amino acids. Germline V gene sequence: CDR1 SGDLS, CDR2 YYNGEE. After removal of 4 bases from V and 1 base from J, the junction contained 5 bases not matched to a gene. CDR3 in amino acids: CASSPTSGGTDTQYF. In DNA form, the CDR3 reads TGTGCCAGCAGCCCTACTAGCGGAGGCACAGATACGCAGTATTTT. Variable domain in full (rest from reference TRBV9 and TRBJ2-3): DSGVTQTPKHLITATGQRVTLRCSPRSGDLSVYWYQQSLDQGLQFLIQYYNGEERAKGNILERFSAQQFPDLHSELNLSSLELGDSALYFCASSPTSGGTDTQYFGPGTRLTVL.

V gene TRBV19 combines with J gene TRBJ1-5, with a tentative D call TRBD1 (6 bases). CDR1 and CDR2 from the germline V gene are LNHDA and SQIVND (reference sequence). This CDR3 has 14 amino acids. Trimming removed 5 bases from V and 5 bases from J, with 13 bases in between. CDR3 protein: CASSERGRDQPQHF. CDR3 bases: TGTGCCAGTAGTGAGAGGGGGAGAGATCAGCCCCAGCATTTT.

The chain uses TRBV30 and TRBJ2-1; TRBD2 aligns across 13 bases. The CDR3 is 17 amino acids. The germline CDR1 and CDR2 sequences are GTSNPN and SVGIG (reference sequence). Trimming cost V 0 bases and J 6 bases; bases outside gene matches: 8. CDR3 DNA sequence: TGTGCCTGGAGTGTGACGAGGACTAGCGGGAGAACCAATGAGCAGTTCTTC. Translation gives CAWSVTRTSGRTNEQFF.